These 23 T cell receptor beta chains originate from one sample sequenced in a study of early T cells in non-severe SARS-CoV-2 infection. One entry per CDR3 protein results from TCRdb running MiXCR on the 5' RACE reads. The table has some 34,000 distinct CDR3 sequences, 4.7% seen once. The source material was whole blood. Every receptor here comes from an adult who was a healthcare worker with PCR-confirmed SARS-CoV-2 infection or an uninfected control (not recorded which).

At least ten counts were recorded for this clonotype. The gene calls are TRBV6-5 and TRBJ1-1, with D possibly matching TRBD1 (6 bases). The length of the CDR3 is 16 residues. Germline CDR1 and CDR2: MNHEY and SVGAGI. V lost 0 bases, J lost 0 bases, and 11 bases lay in between. The CDR3 spells CASSYSYRVMNTEAFF. CDR3 coding DNA: TGTGCCAGCAGTTACTCATACAGGGTCATGAACACTGAAGCTTTCTTT.

This clonotype has ten or more counts. The chain joins TRBV28 to TRBJ2-1; D unresolved. Between the trimmed V and J ends, which lost 7 bases and 7 bases, there was a span of 11 bases. Germline V CDR1 and CDR2: MDHEN, SYDVKM. The CDR3 totals 12 residues. The CDR3 region has the DNA TGTGCCAGCACCCTAAGGCATAATGAGCAGTTCTTC. Translated, it gives CASTLRHNEQFF.

The sample holds many counts of this clonotype. This chain links TRBV29-1 with TRBJ1-5; D gene uncertain. This CDR3 has 16 amino acids. Germline values: CDR1 SQVTM, CDR2 ANQGSEA. With 6 bases removed from V and 3 bases from J, the gap between germline ends came to 21 bases. CDR3 sequence (DNA): TGCAGCGTCCCCCAGGAGGGCAGATTTGTCAATCAGCCCCAGCATTTT. Translation gives CSVPQEGRFVNQPQHF.

This clonotype has ten or more counts. The chain combines TRBV27 with TRBJ1-2; 7 bases agree with TRBD1. Trimming took 1 base from V and 1 from J; bases not matched to a gene: 3. CDR1 is MNHEY and CDR2 is SMNVEV in the germline V gene (reference sequence). The CDR3 contains 15 residues. CDR3 amino acids: CASSLFRGNNYGYTF. The CDR3 DNA sequence: TGTGCCAGCAGTTTATTCAGGGGGAATAACTATGGCTACACCTTC.

This clonotype was detected many times. The chain combines TRBV11-2 with TRBJ1-5; D might be TRBD1 (5 bases). Trimming pared 5 bases from V and 3 bases from J, leaving 17 bases between. This CDR3 has 16 amino acids. Germline values: CDR1 SGHAT, CDR2 FQNNGV. CDR3 sequence (DNA): TGTGCCAGCAGCCCCAGACTGGGGGGGAACAATCAGCCCCAGCATTTT. It translates to CASSPRLGGNNQPQHF.

This clonotype was seen at least ten times. The chain is built from TRBV20-1 and TRBJ1-5, with D unclear. In germline, CDR1 is DFQATT, CDR2 SNEGSKA (reference sequence). The CDR3 contains 12 residues. The V gene lost 5 bases and the J gene lost 7 bases, with 12 bases spanning the gap. The CDR3 sequence is CSAGPLEQPQHF. The CDR3 coding sequence is TGCAGTGCTGGACCCCTTGAACAGCCCCAGCATTTT.

This clonotype was seen many times. J is TRBJ1-2 and V is TRBV25-1; a weak D match, TRBD1 (5 bases). V was cut by 5 bases and J by 3 bases, with 10 bases left in between. CDR3 length equals 13 residues. Germline CDR1 and CDR2: MGHDK and SYGVNS. The CDR3 protein is CASSSGAHYGYTF. Here the CDR3 DNA reads TGTGCCAGCAGTTCCGGGGCCCACTATGGCTACACCTTC.

This clonotype was counted many times. The chain carries TRBV5-1 and TRBJ2-1; 10 bases fit TRBD1. Per germline, CDR1 SGHRS and CDR2 YFSETQ. The CDR3 has 15 residues. Trimming took 4 bases from V and 8 from J; bases not matched to a gene: 9. The CDR3 DNA reads TGCGCCAGCAGCCTACGGGACAGGGGTGGAGATGAGCAGTTCTTC. Protein product: CASSLRDRGGDEQFF.

This clonotype was counted at least ten times. J is TRBJ2-1 and V is TRBV20-1, with TRBD2 identical over 8 bases. Germline trimming cut 0 bases from V and 7 bases from J; bases unmatched to any gene: 8. The CDR3 totals 15 residues. Germline V gene sequence: CDR1 DFQATT, CDR2 SNEGSKA (reference sequence). In nucleotides, the CDR3 is TGCAGTGCTAGAGATGGTCGGGGGGGCCGTAATGAGCAGTTCTTC. It codes for CSARDGRGGRNEQFF.

This clonotype was seen many times. The chain combines TRBV7-9 with TRBJ1-2, with a tentative D call TRBD1 (6 bases). CDR1 is SEHNR, CDR2 FQNEAQ, per germline (reference sequence). Trimming removed 3 bases from V and 4 bases from J, with 9 bases in between. The CDR3 length is 13 residues. CDR3 nucleotide sequence: TGTGCCAGCAGCTTGGGGGGCTTCTATGGCTACACCTTC. It translates to CASSLGGFYGYTF.

This clonotype was recorded at least ten times. CDR3 amino acids: CASSGAGVTGELFF. CDR3 DNA sequence: TGCGCCAGCAGCGGAGCAGGGGTCACCGGGGAGCTGTTTTTT. V is TRBV5-1 and J is TRBJ2-2; D may be TRBD1 (6 bases). The V end lost 4 bases, the J end lost 4 bases, and 11 bases lay between the germline ends. This CDR3 is 14 amino acids long. Germline CDR1 and CDR2: SGHRS and YFSETQ.

In its sample, this clonotype was seen many times. The chain recombines TRBV7-3 with TRBJ1-1; possibly TRBD1 for D (6 bases). Germline values: CDR1 SGHTA, CDR2 FQGTGA. V lost 8 bases and J 7 bases, leaving 20 bases between the germline ends. The CDR3 has 14 residues. CDR3 DNA sequence: TGTGCCAGCTCACCTAGGGGGGGCTCAGGTGAAGCTTTCTTT. Amino acids: CASSPRGGSGEAFF.

The chain couples TRBV7-2 to TRBJ1-2; D may be TRBD1 (5 bases). The CDR3 is made up of 17 amino acids. In germline, CDR1 is SGHTA, CDR2 FQGNSA. Trimming stripped 1 base from V and 4 bases from J, with 19 bases between. This CDR3 reads CASSLDGGTSPLYGYTF. The CDR3 DNA reads as TGTGCCAGCAGCTTAGATGGAGGGACGAGTCCCCTCTATGGCTACACCTTC.

This clonotype has a handful of counts. The rearrangement links TRBV7-2 to TRBJ1-6; no definite D call. The V end was cut by 0 bases, the J end by 11 bases, with 11 bases between. Germline V lookup: CDR1 SGHTA, CDR2 FQGNSA. This CDR3 is 14 amino acids long. CDR3 bases: TGTGCCAGCAGCTTAGCCTCTGACATGACACCCCTCCACTTT. Translating it yields CASSLASDMTPLHF.

This clonotype showed up many times. The J gene is TRBJ1-1, the V gene TRBV5-1; the D is unclear. The CDR3 runs 13 residues. The ends were cut back, 0 bases at V and 1 base at J, with 4 bases in the middle. CDR1 and CDR2 (germline): SGHRS, YFSETQ. This CDR3 is CASSLAGNTEAFF. In DNA, the CDR3 is TGCGCCAGCAGCTTGGCCGGGAACACTGAAGCTTTCTTT.

This clonotype was seen repeatedly, ten times or more. The chain couples TRBV7-9 to TRBJ2-6; D call uncertain. The CDR3 totals 18 residues. Germline V gene data show CDR1 as SEHNR and CDR2 as FQNEAQ (reference sequence). Deletions cut 5 bases from V and 0 bases from J, with 17 bases between. The CDR3 protein is CASSPPEIMSSGANVLTF. The DNA of the CDR3 is TGTGCCAGCAGCCCACCAGAGATTATGTCCTCTGGGGCCAACGTCCTGACTTTC.

This clonotype was counted ten times or more. V is TRBV23-1 and J is TRBJ1-2; 10 nucleotides match TRBD1. TRBV23-1 is flagged as an ORF with uncertain function. V was pared by 4 bases and J by 5 bases, with 4 bases of the junction left unmatched. CDR3 size: 14 residues. The CDR3 here is CASSRGTGEYGYTF. DNA of the CDR3: TGCGCCAGCAGTCGCGGGACAGGGGAGTATGGCTACACCTTC.

Ten or more counts support this clonotype. J is TRBJ1-1 and V is TRBV2; D possibly corresponds to TRBD1 (6 bases). The CDR3 covers 13 residues. The V gene's germline CDR1 is SNHLY and CDR2 FYNNEI. V dropped 5 bases and J dropped 5 bases, with 12 bases sitting between them. This CDR3 is CASSYRVTTEAFF. The CDR3 DNA is TGTGCCAGCAGTTACAGGGTAACGACTGAAGCTTTCTTT.

This clonotype was recorded a few times. V and J are TRBV30 and TRBJ2-3; tentative D call: TRBD2 (6 bases). Germline V gene lookup returns CDR1 GTSNPN and CDR2 SVGIG (reference sequence). Trimming shortened V by 4 bases and J by 4 bases, and 15 bases separated the two germline ends. The CDR3 runs 14 residues. The CDR3 loop is CAWTRRGRSDTQYF. The DNA of the CDR3 is TGTGCCTGGACACGGCGGGGAAGGTCAGATACGCAGTATTTT.

The gene calls are TRBV4-3 and TRBJ2-7; a weak D match, TRBD2 (6 bases). V was cut by 1 base and J by 6 bases, with 16 bases left in between. This CDR3 is 15 amino acids long. Per germline, CDR1 LGHNA and CDR2 YSLEER. The CDR3 region is CASSQGSAGWGEQYF. The CDR3, as DNA: TGCGCCAGCAGCCAAGGTTCGGCGGGATGGGGCGAGCAGTACTTC.

This clonotype was found many times. The chain uses TRBV7-9 and TRBJ2-2, with 14 bases aligning to TRBD2. Trimming cost V 5 bases and J 0 bases; bases outside gene matches: 2. Germline loops: CDR1 SEHNR, CDR2 FQNEAQ (reference sequence). The CDR3 spans 17 residues. The CDR3 loop is CASSRTSGGPNTGELFF. The DNA for the CDR3 is TGTGCCAGCAGCCGGACTAGCGGGGGGCCGAACACCGGGGAGCTGTTTTTT.

The genes are TRBV7-9 and TRBJ1-2, with TRBD1 identical over 11 bases. In germline, CDR1 is SEHNR, CDR2 FQNEAQ (reference sequence). The V gene end was trimmed by 3 bases and the J gene end by 3 bases; junction bases not matched to a gene: 0. The CDR3 runs to 14 residues. The CDR3 DNA reads TGTGCCAGCAGCTTGGGACAGGGGGACTATGGCTACACCTTC. Encoded protein: CASSLGQGDYGYTF.

This clonotype was seen at least ten times. This rearrangement joins TRBV12-3 or TRBV12-4 to TRBJ1-6, with D unresolved. Trimming removed 0 bases from V and 9 bases from J, with 9 bases in between. The CDR3 is made up of 14 amino acids. The CDR3, as DNA: TGTGCCAGCAGTTTAGCCGAGGGTGTTTCACCCCTCCACTTT. It yields the protein CASSLAEGVSPLHF.